What follows are 3 T cell receptor beta chains derived from one specimen sequenced in a study of OX40 agonist ivuxolimab in advanced cancers. Using immunoSEQ multiplex PCR, the repertoire was profiled, and TCRdb retains in-frame clones only, with some absent. This sample yields over 80,000 clones, of which about 88% are seen a single time; 0.8% to 0.9% belongs to the top ten. Source: CD4+ or CD8+ T cells sorted from blood, taken in a trial of the OX40 agonist ivuxolimab. These receptors came from an adult with an advanced solid tumor such as melanoma, head and neck, liver or kidney cancer.

This sequence joins TRBV6-5 and TRBJ1-2, with 7 bases that match TRBD1. The CDR3 runs 14 residues. V dropped 5 bases and J dropped 3; count of bases not matched to a gene: 6. CDR1 MNHEY and CDR2 SVGAGI come from the germline V gene. CDR3 amino acids: CASSQTGFDYGYTF. The CDR3 DNA follows: TGTGCCAGCAGTCAGACAGGGTTTGACTATGGCTACACCTTC.

J is TRBJ1-1 and V is TRBV2, with 7 bases that match TRBD1. The CDR3 is 15 residues long. Germline CDR1 is SNHLY and CDR2 is FYNNEI. Germline trimming cut 8 bases from V and 1 base from J; bases unmatched to any gene: 10. CDR3 loop: CASVPSGTANTEAFF. In nucleotides, the CDR3 is TGTGCCAGCGTGCCCTCCGGGACAGCGAACACTGAAGCTTTCTTT.

This clone was found once. This chain uses TRBV5-1 with TRBJ2-4; 13 bases align to TRBD2. Unmatched junction bases numbered 9, after V lost 2 bases and J lost 13 bases. The CDR3 spans 15 residues. Per the germline V gene, CDR1 is SGHRS and CDR2 is YFSETQ. The CDR3 DNA is TGCGCCAGCAGCTTAAGAGGGACTAGCGGGGTGGCGCAGTACTTC. Translated: CASSLRGTSGVAQYF.